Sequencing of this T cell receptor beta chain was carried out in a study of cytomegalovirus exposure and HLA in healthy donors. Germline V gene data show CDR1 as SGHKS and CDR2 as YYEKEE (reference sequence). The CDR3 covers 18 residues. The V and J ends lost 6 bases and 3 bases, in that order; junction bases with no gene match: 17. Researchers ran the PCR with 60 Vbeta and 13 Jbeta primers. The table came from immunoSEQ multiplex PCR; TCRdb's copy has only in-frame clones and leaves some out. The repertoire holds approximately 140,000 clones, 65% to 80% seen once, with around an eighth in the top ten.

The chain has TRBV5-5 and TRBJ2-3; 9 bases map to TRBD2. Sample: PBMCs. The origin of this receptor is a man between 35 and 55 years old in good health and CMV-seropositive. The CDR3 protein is CASNKRFSGSIRTDTQYF. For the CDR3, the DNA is TGTGCCAGCAACAAAAGGTTTAGCGGGAGTATAAGGACAGATACGCAGTATTTT. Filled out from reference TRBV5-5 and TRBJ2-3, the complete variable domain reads DAGVTQSPTHLIKTRGQQVTLRCSPISGHKSVSWYQQVLGQGPQFIFQYYEKEERGRGNFPDRFSARQFPNYSSELNVNALLLGDSALYLCASNKRFSGSIRTDTQYFGPGTRLTVL.